This T cell receptor (beta chain) appears in the sequencing data of a study of T-cell reconstitution after alpha-beta-depleted transplantation in children. The CDR3 loop spans 15 amino acids. Trimming stripped 0 bases from V and 7 bases from J, with 13 bases between. Germline V lookup: CDR1 LGHDT, CDR2 YNNKEL (reference sequence). General observations from the study: After one year, T-cell counts and TCRbeta diversity mostly came from new T cells. Reports say that about two months after transplant, the alpha-beta T cells came out of several hundred graft clones that had expanded. The high TCRbeta diversity at day 60 in some patients came from surviving recipient T cells and thymic progenitors.

Only a few counts were recorded for this clonotype. Its antigen is still unknown. TCRbeta library construction was performed incorporating unique molecular identifiers. MiXCR, run by TCRdb on the PCR reads, gives a single entry per CDR3 protein. The sample comprises about 580,000 distinct CDR3 sequences, 27% of which are singletons, and around a third rests with the top ten. This clonotype originated in a boy under two years old with Wiskott-Aldrich syndrome, due to receive a stem cell transplant. The sequencing used PBMCs, collected before TCRalphabeta/CD19-depleted stem cell transplant. The gene calls are TRBV3-1 and TRBJ2-1; unclear D gene. The CDR3 DNA is TGTGCCAGCAGCCAAGATGAGACCCCAAGGAATGAGCAGTTCTTC. As protein: CASSQDETPRNEQFF.